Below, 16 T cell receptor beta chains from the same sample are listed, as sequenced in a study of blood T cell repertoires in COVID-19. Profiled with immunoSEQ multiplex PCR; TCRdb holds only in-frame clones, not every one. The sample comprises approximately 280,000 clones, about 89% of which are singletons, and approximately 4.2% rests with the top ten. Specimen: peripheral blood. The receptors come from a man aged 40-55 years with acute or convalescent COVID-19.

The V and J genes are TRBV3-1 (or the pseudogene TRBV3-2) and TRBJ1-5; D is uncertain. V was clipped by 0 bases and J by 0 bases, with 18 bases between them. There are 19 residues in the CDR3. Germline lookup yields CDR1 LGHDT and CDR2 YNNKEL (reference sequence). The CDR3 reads CASSQEMVTGSHSNQPQHF. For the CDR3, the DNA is TGTGCCAGCAGCCAAGAAATGGTAACCGGTAGCCATAGCAATCAGCCCCAGCATTTT.

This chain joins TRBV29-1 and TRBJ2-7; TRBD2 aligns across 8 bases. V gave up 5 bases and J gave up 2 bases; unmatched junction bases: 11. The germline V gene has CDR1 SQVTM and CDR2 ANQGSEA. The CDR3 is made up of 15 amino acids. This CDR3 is CSVLERGPIPYEQYF. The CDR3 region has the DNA TGCAGCGTTCTTGAGCGGGGGCCGATCCCCTACGAGCAGTACTTC.

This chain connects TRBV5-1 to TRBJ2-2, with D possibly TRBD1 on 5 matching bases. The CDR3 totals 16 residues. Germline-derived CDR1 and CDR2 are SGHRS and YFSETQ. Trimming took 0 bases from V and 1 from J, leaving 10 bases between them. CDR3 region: CASSLDAGWNTGELFF. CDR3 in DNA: TGCGCCAGCAGCTTGGACGCAGGGTGGAACACCGGGGAGCTGTTTTTT.

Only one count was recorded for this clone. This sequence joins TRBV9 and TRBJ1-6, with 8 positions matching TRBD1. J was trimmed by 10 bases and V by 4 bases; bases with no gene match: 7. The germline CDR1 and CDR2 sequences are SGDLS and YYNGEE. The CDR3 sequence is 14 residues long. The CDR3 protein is CASSSKSGGSPLHF. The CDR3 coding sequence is TGTGCCAGCAGCTCCAAATCAGGGGGCTCACCCCTCCACTTT.

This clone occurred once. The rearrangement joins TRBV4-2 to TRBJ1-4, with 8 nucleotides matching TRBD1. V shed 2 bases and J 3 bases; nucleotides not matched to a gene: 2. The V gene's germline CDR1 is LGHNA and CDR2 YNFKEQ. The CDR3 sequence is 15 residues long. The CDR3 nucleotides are TGTGCCAGCAGCCAACCACAGGGGGCTAATGAAAAACTGTTTTTT. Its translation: CASSQPQGANEKLFF.

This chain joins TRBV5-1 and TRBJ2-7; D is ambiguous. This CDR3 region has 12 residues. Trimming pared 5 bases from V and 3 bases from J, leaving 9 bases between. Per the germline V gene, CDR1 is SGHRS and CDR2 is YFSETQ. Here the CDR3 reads CASRNSYYEQYF. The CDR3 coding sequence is TGCGCCAGCAGGAACTCCTACTACGAGCAGTACTTC.

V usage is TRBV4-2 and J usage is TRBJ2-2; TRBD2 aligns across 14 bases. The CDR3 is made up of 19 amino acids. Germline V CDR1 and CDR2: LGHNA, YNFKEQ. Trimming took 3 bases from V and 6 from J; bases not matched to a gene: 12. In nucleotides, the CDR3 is TGTGCCAGCAGCCAGGACCTACTGACTAGCGGGGGGGCCGCCGGGGAGCTGTTTTTT. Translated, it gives CASSQDLLTSGGAAGELFF.

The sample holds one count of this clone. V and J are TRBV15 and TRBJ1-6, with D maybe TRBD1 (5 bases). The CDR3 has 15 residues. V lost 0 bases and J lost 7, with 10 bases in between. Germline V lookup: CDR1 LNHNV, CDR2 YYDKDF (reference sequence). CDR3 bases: TGTGCCACCAGCAGAGATGGGGCCCGCAATTCACCCCTCCACTTT. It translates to CATSRDGARNSPLHF.

In nucleotides, the CDR3 is TGTGCCACCAGCAGAGATAATAGGGGGACTGAAGCTTTCTTT. Protein sequence: CATSRDNRGTEAFF. This chain uses TRBV15 with TRBJ1-1; a weak D match, TRBD1 (6 bases). Germline V gene lookup returns CDR1 LNHNV and CDR2 YYDKDF (reference sequence). The V end lost 0 bases, the J end lost 5 bases, and 10 bases lay between the germline ends. This CDR3 has 14 residues.

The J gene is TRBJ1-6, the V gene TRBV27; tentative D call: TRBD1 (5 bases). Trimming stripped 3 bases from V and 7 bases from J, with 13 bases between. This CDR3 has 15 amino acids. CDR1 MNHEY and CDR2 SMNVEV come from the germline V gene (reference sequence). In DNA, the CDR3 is TGTGCCAGCAGTTTCCGACAGAGTCTAAATTCACCCCTCCACTTT. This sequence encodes CASSFRQSLNSPLHF.

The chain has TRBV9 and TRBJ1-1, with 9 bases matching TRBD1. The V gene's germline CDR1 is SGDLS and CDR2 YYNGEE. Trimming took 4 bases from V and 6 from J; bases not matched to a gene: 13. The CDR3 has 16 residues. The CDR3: CASSLSHTGGWAEAFF. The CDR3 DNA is TGTGCCAGCAGCTTATCGCATACAGGGGGCTGGGCTGAAGCTTTCTTT.

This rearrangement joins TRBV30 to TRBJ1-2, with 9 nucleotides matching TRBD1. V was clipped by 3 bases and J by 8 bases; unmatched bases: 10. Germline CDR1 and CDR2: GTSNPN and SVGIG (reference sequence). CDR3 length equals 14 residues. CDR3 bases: TGTGCCTGGAGCTTTAACAGGGGGCGGGAGGGCTACACCTTC. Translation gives CAWSFNRGREGYTF.

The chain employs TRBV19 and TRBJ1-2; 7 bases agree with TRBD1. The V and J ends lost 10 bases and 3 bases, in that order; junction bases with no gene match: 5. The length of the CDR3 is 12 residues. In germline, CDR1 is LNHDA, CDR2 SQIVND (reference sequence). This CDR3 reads CATLTGYYGYTF. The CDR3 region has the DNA TGTGCCACCCTGACAGGGTACTATGGCTACACCTTC.

The CDR3 region has the DNA TGCGCCAGCAGCTTAGACAGGGCCCTCACTGAAGCTTTCTTT. Protein: CASSLDRALTEAFF. The V gene is TRBV5-1, the J gene TRBJ1-1; 7 bases are a match to TRBD1. This CDR3 has 14 residues. In germline, CDR1 is SGHRS, CDR2 YFSETQ. After removal of 2 bases from V and 4 bases from J, the junction contained 5 bases not matched to a gene.

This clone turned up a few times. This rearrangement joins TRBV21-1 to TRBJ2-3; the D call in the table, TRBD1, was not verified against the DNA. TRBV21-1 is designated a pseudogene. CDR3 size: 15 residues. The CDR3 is CASSKGGHPPDTQYF. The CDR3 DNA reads TGTGCCAGCAGCAAAGGGGGCCACCCCCCGGATACGCAGTATTTT.

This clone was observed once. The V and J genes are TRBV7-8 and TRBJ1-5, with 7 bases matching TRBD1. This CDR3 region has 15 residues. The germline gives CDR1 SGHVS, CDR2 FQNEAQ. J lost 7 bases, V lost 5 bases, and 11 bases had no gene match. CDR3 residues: CASSQGVKGNQPQHF. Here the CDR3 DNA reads TGTGCCAGCAGCCAGGGGGTAAAGGGAAACCAGCCCCAGCATTTT.